The rows below give T cell receptor beta chains drawn from one sample of a study of CD4+ T cells in melanoma. The data were produced by immunoSEQ multiplex PCR, yet TCRdb's version contains in-frame clones alone and is incomplete. The table shows more than 90,000 clones, with 80% to 95% occurring only once. The sequencing input was peripheral blood. These receptors all come from a human donor with melanoma. Each CDR3 is given with its conserved first and last residue.

TRBV7-2	TRBJ2-7	CASSLVGLSSYEQYF
TRBV19	TRBJ1-3	CASTRDFSGNTIYF
TRBV30	TRBJ1-6	CAWRLGQSNSPLHF
TRBV15	TRBJ1-4	CATSSDGRTNEKLFF
TRBV29-1	TRBJ2-3	CSVEEVAGGLF
TRBV13	TRBJ2-2	CASISRPWRASTGELFF
TRBV28	TRBJ1-5	CASTWGRNSNQPQHF
TRBV19	TRBJ2-7	CASSPGLGPYEQYF
TRBV7-6	TRBJ2-3	CASSLDTSGDTDTQYF
TRBV7-9	TRBJ2-2	CASSLVGDGSVTGELFF
TRBV10-3	TRBJ2-7	CAISESTQPSSYEQYF
TRBV5-1	TRBJ1-1	CASSLAGQGRNTEAFF
TRBV10-3	TRBJ1-4	CAISRDSNEKLFF
TRBV7-2	TRBJ2-7	CASSLGRGGYEQYF
TRBV19	TRBJ1-5	CASSPQGGGGVQPQHF
TRBV28	TRBJ1-2	CASRSPGGESYTF
TRBV4-3	TRBJ1-1	CASSLQIQQNTEAFF